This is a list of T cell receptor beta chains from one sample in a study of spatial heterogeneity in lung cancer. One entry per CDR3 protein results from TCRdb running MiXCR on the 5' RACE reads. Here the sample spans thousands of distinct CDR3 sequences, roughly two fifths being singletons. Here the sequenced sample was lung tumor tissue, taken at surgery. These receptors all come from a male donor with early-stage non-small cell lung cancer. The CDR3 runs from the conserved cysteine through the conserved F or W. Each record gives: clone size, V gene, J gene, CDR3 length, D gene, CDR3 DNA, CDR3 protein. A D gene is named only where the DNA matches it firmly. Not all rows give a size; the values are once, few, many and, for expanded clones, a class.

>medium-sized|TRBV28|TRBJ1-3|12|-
TGTGCCAGCAGTTTGGAAGGAAACACCATATATTTT
CASSLEGNTIYF
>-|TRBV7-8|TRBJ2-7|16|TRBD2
TGTGCCAGCAGCTTCCTGGTTGCGGGGGGGACCTACGAGCAGTACTTC
CASSFLVAGGTYEQYF
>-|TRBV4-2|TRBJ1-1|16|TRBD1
TGTGCCAGCAGCCCCCAAACGCGGACAGGGGTTCCTGAAGCTTTCTTT
CASSPQTRTGVPEAFF
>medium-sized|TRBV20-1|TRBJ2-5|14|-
TGCAGTGCTAGAGATGAGGGCCGCGGCGCGACCCAGTACTTC
CSARDEGRGATQYF
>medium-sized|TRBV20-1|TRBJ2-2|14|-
TGCAGTGCCCGACCGGGACCGTACACCGGGGAGCTGTTTTTT
CSARPGPYTGELFF
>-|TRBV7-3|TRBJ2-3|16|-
TGTGCCAGCAGTCCTTCTCTTACGGAAGGCACAGATACGCAGTATTTT
CASSPSLTEGTDTQYF
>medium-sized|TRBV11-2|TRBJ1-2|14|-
TGTGCCAGCAGCTCCCAGGGTGCCGCCTATGGCTACACCTTC
CASSSQGAAYGYTF
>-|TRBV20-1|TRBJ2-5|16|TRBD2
TGCAGTGGCACACTCCCGTCGCTAGCGGGGGATGAGACCCAGTACTTC
CSGTLPSLAGDETQYF
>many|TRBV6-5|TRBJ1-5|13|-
TGTGCCAGCAGTCCAGGGGTAGAGCAGCCCCAGCATTTT
CASSPGVEQPQHF
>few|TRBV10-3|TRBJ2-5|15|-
TGTGCCATCAGTGAGTCCATCAAGGGAGGTCGGTATCAGTACTTC
CAISESIKGGRYQYF
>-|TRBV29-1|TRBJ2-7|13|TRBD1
TGCAGCGTTGAGGGACAGGGACTATACGAGCAGTACTTC
CSVEGQGLYEQYF
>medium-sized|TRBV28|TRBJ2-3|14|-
TGTGCCAGCAGTTTAGGGCAGAGCACAGATACGCAGTATTTT
CASSLGQSTDTQYF
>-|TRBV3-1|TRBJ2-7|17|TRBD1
TGTGCCAGCAGCCAAGATCCCTACTGGGGACAGTCCTACGAGCAGTACTTC
CASSQDPYWGQSYEQYF
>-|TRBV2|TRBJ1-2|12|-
TGTGCCAGCAGCGCAAACAGCTATGGCTACACCTTC
CASSANSYGYTF
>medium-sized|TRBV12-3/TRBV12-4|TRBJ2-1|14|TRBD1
TGTGCCAGCAGTCTCGGGACAGGGCAATTTGAGCAGTTCTTC
CASSLGTGQFEQFF